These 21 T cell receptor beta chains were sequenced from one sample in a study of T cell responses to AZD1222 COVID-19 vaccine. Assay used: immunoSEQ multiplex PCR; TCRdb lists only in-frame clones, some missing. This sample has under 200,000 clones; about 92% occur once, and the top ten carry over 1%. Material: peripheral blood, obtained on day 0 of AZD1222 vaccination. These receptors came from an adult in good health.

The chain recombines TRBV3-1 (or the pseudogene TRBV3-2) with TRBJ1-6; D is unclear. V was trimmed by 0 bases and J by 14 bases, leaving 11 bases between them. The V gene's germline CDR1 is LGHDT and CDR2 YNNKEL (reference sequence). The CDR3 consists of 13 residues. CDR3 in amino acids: CASSQDPNLALHF. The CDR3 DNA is TGTGCCAGCAGCCAAGATCCGAACCTAGCCCTCCACTTT.

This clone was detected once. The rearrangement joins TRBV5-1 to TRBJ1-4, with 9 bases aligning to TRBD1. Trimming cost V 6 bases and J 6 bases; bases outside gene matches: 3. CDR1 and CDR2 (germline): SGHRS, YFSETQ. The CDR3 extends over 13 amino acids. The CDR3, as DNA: TGCGCCAGCAACAGGGGGCTTGATGAAAAACTGTTTTTT. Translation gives CASNRGLDEKLFF.

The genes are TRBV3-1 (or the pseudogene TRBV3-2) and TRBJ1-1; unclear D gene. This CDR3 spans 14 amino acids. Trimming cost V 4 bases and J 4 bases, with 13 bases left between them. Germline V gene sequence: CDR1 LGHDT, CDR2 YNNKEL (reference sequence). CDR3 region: CASSLLNGGTEAFF. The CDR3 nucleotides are TGTGCCAGCAGCCTCCTCAATGGTGGCACTGAAGCTTTCTTT.

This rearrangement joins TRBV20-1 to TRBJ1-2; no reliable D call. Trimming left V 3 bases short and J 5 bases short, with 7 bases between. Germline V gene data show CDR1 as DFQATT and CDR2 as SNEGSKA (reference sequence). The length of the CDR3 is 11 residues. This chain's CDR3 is CSASSEYGYTF. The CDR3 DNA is TGCAGTGCTAGTTCTGAATATGGCTACACCTTC.

In DNA form, the CDR3 reads TGTGCCAGCAGAGAGCGGGACAGGGAAAAACTGTTTTTT. It is translated as CASRERDREKLFF. The V and J genes are TRBV6-5 and TRBJ1-4, with TRBD1 matching 8 bases. Trimming took 6 bases from V and 8 from J; bases not matched to a gene: 5. Per germline, CDR1 MNHEY and CDR2 SVGAGI. CDR3 size: 13 residues.

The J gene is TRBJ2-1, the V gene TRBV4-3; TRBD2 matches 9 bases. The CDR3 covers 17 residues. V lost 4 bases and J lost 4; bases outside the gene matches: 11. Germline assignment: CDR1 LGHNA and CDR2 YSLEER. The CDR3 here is CASSRQLLAGGYNEQFF. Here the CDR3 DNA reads TGCGCCAGCAGCCGCCAACTTCTTGCGGGGGGGTACAATGAGCAGTTCTTC.

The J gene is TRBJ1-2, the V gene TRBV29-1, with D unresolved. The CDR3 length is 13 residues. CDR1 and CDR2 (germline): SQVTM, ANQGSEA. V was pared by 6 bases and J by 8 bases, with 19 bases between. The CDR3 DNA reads TGCAGCGTCTTGACGACGTTTGAGGGCGGCTACACCTTC. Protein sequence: CSVLTTFEGGYTF. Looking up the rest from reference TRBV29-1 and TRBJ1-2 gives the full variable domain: SAVISQKPSRDICQRGTSLTIQCQVDSQVTMMFWYRQQPGQSLTLIATANQGSEATYESGFVIDKFPISRPNLTFSTLTVSNMSPEDSSIYLCSVLTTFEGGYTFGSGTRLTVV.

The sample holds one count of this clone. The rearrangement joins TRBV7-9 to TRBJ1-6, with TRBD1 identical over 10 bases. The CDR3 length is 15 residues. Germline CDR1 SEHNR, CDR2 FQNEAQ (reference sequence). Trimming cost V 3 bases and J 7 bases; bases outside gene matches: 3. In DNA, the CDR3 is TGTGCCAGCAGCTTCGGACAGGGGGAAAATTCACCCCTCCACTTT. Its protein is CASSFGQGENSPLHF.

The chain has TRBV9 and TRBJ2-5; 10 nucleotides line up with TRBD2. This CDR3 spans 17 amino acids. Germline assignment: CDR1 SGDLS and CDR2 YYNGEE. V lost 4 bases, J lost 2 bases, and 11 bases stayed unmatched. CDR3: CASSLGGLAGAQETQYF. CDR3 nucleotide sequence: TGTGCCAGCAGCCTAGGCGGGCTAGCGGGGGCTCAAGAGACCCAGTACTTC.

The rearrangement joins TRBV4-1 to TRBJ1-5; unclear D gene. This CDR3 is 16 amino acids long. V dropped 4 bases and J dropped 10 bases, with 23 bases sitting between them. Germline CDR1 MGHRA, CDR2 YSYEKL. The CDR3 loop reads CASSRGLPVSNRPQHF. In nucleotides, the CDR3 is TGCGCCAGCAGCCGAGGCCTCCCGGTTAGCAATCGACCCCAGCATTTT.

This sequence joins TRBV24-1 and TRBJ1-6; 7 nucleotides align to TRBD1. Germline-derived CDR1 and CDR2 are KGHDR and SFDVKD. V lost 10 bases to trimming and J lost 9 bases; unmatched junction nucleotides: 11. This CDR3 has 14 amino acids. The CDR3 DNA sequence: TGTGCCACTCAGGGGGGAATGGGCGGTTCACCCCTCCACTTT. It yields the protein CATQGGMGGSPLHF.

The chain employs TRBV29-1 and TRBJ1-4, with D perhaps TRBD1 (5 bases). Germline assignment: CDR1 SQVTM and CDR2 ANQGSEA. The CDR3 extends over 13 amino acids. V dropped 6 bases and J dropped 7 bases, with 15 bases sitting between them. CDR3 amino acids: CSVSREVAEKLFF. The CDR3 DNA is TGCAGCGTCTCCAGGGAGGTGGCTGAAAAACTGTTTTTT.

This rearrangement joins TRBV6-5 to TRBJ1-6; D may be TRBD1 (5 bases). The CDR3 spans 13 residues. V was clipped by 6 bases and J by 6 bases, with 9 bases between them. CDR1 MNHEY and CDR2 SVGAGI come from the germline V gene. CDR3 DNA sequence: TGTGCCAGCAGGTACAGGTCTAATTCACCCCTCCACTTT. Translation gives CASRYRSNSPLHF.

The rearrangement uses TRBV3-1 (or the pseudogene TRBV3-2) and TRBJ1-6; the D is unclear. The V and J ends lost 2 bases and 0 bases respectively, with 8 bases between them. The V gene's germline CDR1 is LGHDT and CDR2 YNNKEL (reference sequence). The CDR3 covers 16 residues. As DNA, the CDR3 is TGTGCCAGCAGCCAAAGTCGGGGCTCCTATAATTCACCCCTCCACTTT. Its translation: CASSQSRGSYNSPLHF.

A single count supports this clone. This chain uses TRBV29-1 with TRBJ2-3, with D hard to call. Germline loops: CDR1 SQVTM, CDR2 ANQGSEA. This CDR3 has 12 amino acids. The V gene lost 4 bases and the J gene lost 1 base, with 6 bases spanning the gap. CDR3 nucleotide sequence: TGCAGCGTTGGGGCAGGCACAGATACGCAGTATTTT. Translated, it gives CSVGAGTDTQYF.

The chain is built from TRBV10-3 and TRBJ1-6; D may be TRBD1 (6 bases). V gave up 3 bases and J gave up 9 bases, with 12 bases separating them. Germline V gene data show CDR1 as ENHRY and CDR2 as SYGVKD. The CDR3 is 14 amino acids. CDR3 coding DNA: TGTGCCATCAGTGAACAGGGTCCTATTTCACCCCTCCACTTT. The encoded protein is CAISEQGPISPLHF.

In nucleotides, the CDR3 is TGCGCCAGCAGCCAAGTATGGGGGCTACCACTGAACACTGAAGCTTTCTTT. This codes for CASSQVWGLPLNTEAFF. The gene calls are TRBV4-3 and TRBJ1-1, with D possibly matching TRBD1 (6 bases). The ends were cut back, 1 base at V and 0 bases at J, with 15 bases in the middle. The V gene's germline CDR1 is LGHNA and CDR2 YSLEER. This CDR3 has 17 amino acids.

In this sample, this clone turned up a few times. CDR3 in DNA: TGCGCCAGCAGCTTGCCCGACAGGGGTGGCTATGGCTACACCTTC. This gives the protein CASSLPDRGGYGYTF. The V call is TRBV5-1, the J call TRBJ1-2; 8 bases are a match to TRBD1. This CDR3 is 15 amino acids long. The germline V gene encodes CDR1 SGHRS and CDR2 YFSETQ. Losses at the gene ends were 1 base for V and 4 bases for J; bases not matched to a gene: 6.

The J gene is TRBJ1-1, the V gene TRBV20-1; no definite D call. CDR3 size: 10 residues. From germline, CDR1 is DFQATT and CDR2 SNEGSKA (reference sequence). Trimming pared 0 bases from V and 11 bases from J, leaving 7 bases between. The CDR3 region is CSARDTIAFF. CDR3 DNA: TGCAGTGCTAGAGATACGATCGCTTTCTTT.

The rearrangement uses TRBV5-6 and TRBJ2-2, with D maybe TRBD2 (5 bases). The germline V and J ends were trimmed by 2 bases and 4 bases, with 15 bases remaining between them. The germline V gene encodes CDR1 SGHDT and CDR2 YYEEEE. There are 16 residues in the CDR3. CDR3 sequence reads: CASSLRSSGLTGELFF. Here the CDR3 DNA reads TGTGCCAGCAGCTTACGGTCAAGCGGACTCACCGGGGAGCTGTTTTTT.

This CDR3 reads CASSNGTPGPAFF. CDR3 sequence (DNA): TGTGCCAGCAGTAACGGGACACCCGGCCCAGCTTTCTTT. The chain is built from TRBV27 and TRBJ1-1, with D maybe TRBD1 (6 bases). Germline V gene data show CDR1 as MNHEY and CDR2 as SMNVEV (reference sequence). V was pared by 5 bases and J by 10 bases, with 17 bases between. The CDR3 contains 13 residues.